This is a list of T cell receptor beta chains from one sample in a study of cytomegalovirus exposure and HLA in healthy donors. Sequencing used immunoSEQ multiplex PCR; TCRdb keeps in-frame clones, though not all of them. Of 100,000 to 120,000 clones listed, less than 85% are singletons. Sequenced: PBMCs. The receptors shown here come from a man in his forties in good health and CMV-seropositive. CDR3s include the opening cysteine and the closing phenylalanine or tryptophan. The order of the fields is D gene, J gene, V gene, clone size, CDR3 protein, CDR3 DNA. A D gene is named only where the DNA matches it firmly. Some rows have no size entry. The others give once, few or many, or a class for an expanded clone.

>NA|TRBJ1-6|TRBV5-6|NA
CASSLAQKNSPLHF
TGTGCCAGCAGCTTGGCTCAGAAAAATTCACCCCTCCACTTT
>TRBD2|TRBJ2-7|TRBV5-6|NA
CASSLAASGVAYEQYF
TGTGCCAGCAGCTTGGCCGCTAGCGGGGTAGCTTACGAGCAGTACTTC
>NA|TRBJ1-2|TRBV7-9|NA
CASSSESYGYTF
TGTGCCAGCAGCTCCGAGAGCTATGGCTACACCTTC
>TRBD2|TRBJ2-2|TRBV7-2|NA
CASSFPRYSGENTGELFF
TGTGCCAGCAGCTTCCCCAGATATAGCGGGGAAAACACCGGGGAGCTGTTTTTT
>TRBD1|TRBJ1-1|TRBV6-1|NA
CASRQRDRGTEAFF
TGTGCCAGCAGGCAACGGGACAGGGGCACTGAAGCTTTCTTT
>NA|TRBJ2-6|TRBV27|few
CASSPQSRMGANVLTF
TGTGCCAGCAGTCCTCAGTCCCGCATGGGGGCCAACGTCCTGACTTTC
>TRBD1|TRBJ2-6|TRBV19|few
CASSAGQGSGANVLTF
TGTGCCAGTAGTGCAGGACAGGGATCCGGGGCCAACGTCCTGACTTTC
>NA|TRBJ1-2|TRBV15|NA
CATSLQGRLNYGYTF
TGTGCCACCAGCCTTCAGGGGCGGCTTAACTATGGCTACACCTTC
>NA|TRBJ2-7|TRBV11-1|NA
CASSFSASYEQYF
TGTGCCAGCAGCTTTAGCGCTTCCTACGAGCAGTACTTC
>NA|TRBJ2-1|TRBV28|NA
CASRPRSLGRVAEQFF
TGTGCCAGCAGACCCCGATCCTTAGGTCGGGTGGCTGAGCAGTTCTTC